This T cell receptor beta chain was recovered during a study of beta chain features in type 1 diabetes. Findings of the study overall: In every one of the four CD4+ subsets, TCRB CDR3s were moderately but significantly shorter in Type 1 diabetes patients. Insertions at VDJ junctions were less frequent in type 1 diabetes patients. These patients also deleted more nucleotides at the same junctions.

Sequencing targeted expressed TCRB transcripts, as all isolated RNA had been reverse transcribed. The repertoire was sequenced with immunoSEQ multiplex PCR; TCRdb's copy has only in-frame clones and lacks some. The data hold about 660,000 clones, with around 15% observed a single time. Sorting with CD45RO/CCR7/CD25/CD127/CD95/CD27 yielded naive, central memory, regulatory and stem-like memory CD4+ cells. There are a few counts of this clone. Its antigen is as yet unknown. The CDR3 has 13 amino acids. V lost 4 bases to trimming and J lost 15 bases; unmatched junction nucleotides: 12. Germline V gene sequence: CDR1 GTSNPN, CDR2 SVGIG (reference sequence).

This chain links TRBV30 with TRBJ2-3; TRBD2 aligns across 11 bases. The sequencing input was naive CD4+ T cells from blood. The clonotype comes from a man younger than 35 with type 1 diabetes. The CDR3 loop reads CAWTYAGGTSGYF. CDR3 coding DNA: TGTGCCTGGACCTACGCCGGAGGGACTAGCGGATATTTT.